This entry lists 27 T cell receptor beta chains sequenced from one sample in a study of blood T cell repertoires in COVID-19. Clones were read by immunoSEQ multiplex PCR, and TCRdb kept only the in-frame ones, dropping some. The table includes approximately 140,000 clones, approximately 89% detected once. Sequenced input: peripheral blood. The origin of the receptors is a human donor in a cohort sampled during active COVID-19.

This clone came up once. The chain joins TRBV19 to TRBJ1-5; D is unresolved. Germline V gives CDR1 LNHDA, CDR2 SQIVND (reference sequence). Trimming pared 1 base from V and 0 bases from J, leaving 10 bases between. The CDR3 totals 16 residues. The CDR3 DNA reads as TGTGCCAGTAGTATAGTACTGTCTAATAGCAATCAGCCCCAGCATTTT. This sequence encodes CASSIVLSNSNQPQHF.

The genes are TRBV29-1 and TRBJ1-2, with 9 nucleotides matching TRBD1. Looked up from germline, CDR1 is SQVTM and CDR2 is ANQGSEA. CDR3 length: 11 amino acids. Losses at the gene ends were 7 bases for V and 7 bases for J; bases not matched to a gene: 4. This CDR3 is CSARTGVGYTF. The CDR3 DNA reads as TGCAGCGCCCGGACAGGGGTTGGCTACACCTTC.

The V gene is TRBV6-2 or TRBV6-3, the J gene TRBJ2-7, with 7 bases matching TRBD2. The V segment lost 5 bases and the J segment 5 bases; nucleotides outside the gene matches: 6. CDR1 is MNHEY and CDR2 is SVGEGT in the germline V gene. This CDR3 has 13 amino acids. The CDR3 region is CASSKTSFHEQYF. As DNA, the CDR3 is TGTGCCAGCAGTAAGACTAGCTTCCACGAGCAGTACTTC.

The CDR3 protein is CASSLWQGIENEQFF. DNA of the CDR3: TGTGCCAGCAGCTTGTGGCAGGGTATTGAAAATGAGCAGTTCTTC. The gene calls are TRBV7-2 and TRBJ2-1; tentative D call: TRBD1 (5 bases). The CDR3 is made up of 15 amino acids. Trimming removed 3 bases from V and 7 bases from J, with 16 bases in between. Germline V gives CDR1 SGHTA, CDR2 FQGNSA. The full variable domain, with the rest looked up from reference TRBV7-2 and TRBJ2-1, is GAGVSQSPSNKVTEKGKDVELRCDPISGHTALYWYRQSLGQGLEFLIYFQGNSAPDKSGLPSDRFSAERTGGSVSTLTIQRTQQEDSAVYLCASSLWQGIENEQFFGPGTRLTVL.

CDR3 protein: CASSLLRTSGAQYF. CDR3 DNA: TGTGCCAGCAGCTTACTCCGGACTAGCGGGGCGCAGTATTTT. V and J are TRBV7-2 and TRBJ2-3; 12 bases are shared with TRBD2. The germline V gene encodes CDR1 SGHTA and CDR2 FQGNSA. This CDR3 has 14 amino acids. Trimming removed 2 bases from V and 10 bases from J; junction bases left unmatched: 4.

This sequence joins TRBV4-1 and TRBJ1-1, with D possibly matching TRBD1 (6 bases). The CDR3 runs to 14 residues. V lost 6 bases and J 7 bases, leaving 18 bases between the germline ends. Per germline, CDR1 MGHRA and CDR2 YSYEKL. CDR3 loop: CASSSGTRGFEAFF. CDR3 sequence (DNA): TGCGCCAGCAGTTCCGGGACACGGGGTTTTGAAGCTTTCTTT.

The gene calls are TRBV9 and TRBJ1-2; no clear D. The germline V and J ends were trimmed by 4 bases and 3 bases, with 13 bases remaining between them. CDR1 is SGDLS and CDR2 is YYNGEE in the germline V gene. The CDR3 contains 14 residues. In DNA form, the CDR3 reads TGTGCCAGCAGCCCTACTACCAAGGACTATGGCTACACCTTC. Amino acid sequence: CASSPTTKDYGYTF.

This clone was seen more than once but under ten times. The CDR3 protein is CASSLSSLSPLKSTEAFF. The CDR3 bases are TGTGCCAGCAGCTTAAGTTCTCTTTCCCCATTAAAGAGCACTGAAGCTTTCTTT. The gene calls are TRBV7-3 and TRBJ1-1; D not resolved. Germline V gene data show CDR1 as SGHTA and CDR2 as FQGTGA. This CDR3 spans 18 amino acids. V was shortened by 1 base and J by 4 bases, with 22 bases between the two germline ends.

This chain joins TRBV29-1 and TRBJ1-1; D might be TRBD1 (5 bases). With 6 bases removed from V and 5 bases from J, the gap between germline ends came to 16 bases. The CDR3 is made up of 13 amino acids. CDR1 and CDR2 from the germline V gene are SQVTM and ANQGSEA. The CDR3 DNA follows: TGCAGCGTCGCGGACGGCAGGGATACTGAAGCTTTCTTT. It yields the protein CSVADGRDTEAFF.

This clone was seen only once. This chain links TRBV9 with TRBJ2-1; no clear D gene. The CDR3 extends over 16 amino acids. Germline lookup yields CDR1 SGDLS and CDR2 YYNGEE. Trimming cost V 2 bases and J 0 bases, with 12 bases left between them. CDR3 residues: CASSVVADPSYNEQFF. CDR3 coding DNA: TGTGCCAGCAGCGTGGTAGCCGACCCCTCCTACAATGAGCAGTTCTTC.

The chain employs TRBV7-6 and TRBJ2-7, with 12 bases that match TRBD1. V was clipped by 2 bases and J by 5 bases; unmatched bases: 4. Germline CDR1 and CDR2: SGHVS and FNYEAQ. The CDR3 length is 15 residues. The CDR3 here is CASSLTGTGGDEQYF. The CDR3 DNA reads as TGTGCCAGCAGCTTAACCGGGACAGGGGGCGACGAGCAGTACTTC.

The chain links TRBV5-6 to TRBJ2-1; 11 bases are a match to TRBD2. Germline V CDR1 and CDR2: SGHDT, YYEEEE. The CDR3 totals 18 residues. V trimming: 1 base; J trimming: 9 bases; junction bases outside the gene matches: 15. The CDR3 is CASSLNLAGGAFTREQFF. The DNA of the CDR3 is TGTGCCAGCAGCTTGAACCTAGCGGGGGGAGCATTCACCCGTGAGCAGTTCTTC.

This clone was seen more than once but under ten times. The genes are TRBV4-1 and TRBJ1-6, with D possibly being TRBD1 (5 bases). V was cut by 0 bases and J by 8 bases, with 17 bases left in between. The CDR3 sequence is 17 residues long. Germline values: CDR1 MGHRA, CDR2 YSYEKL. The CDR3 region is CASSQDVWGGVDSPLHF. The CDR3 DNA follows: TGCGCCAGCAGCCAAGATGTCTGGGGGGGTGTTGATTCACCCCTCCACTTT.

The genes are TRBV24-1 and TRBJ2-1; D perhaps matches TRBD1 (6 bases). CDR1 and CDR2 from the germline V gene are KGHDR and SFDVKD. The CDR3 covers 12 residues. Trimming took off 3 bases at V and 9 bases at J, with 8 bases between the two ends. CDR3 DNA: TGTGCCACCAGTGATACAGGGTTTGAGCAGTTCTTC. It specifies CATSDTGFEQFF.

This clone was seen once. The J gene is TRBJ1-2, the V gene TRBV9; TRBD1 agrees at 7 bases. The germline V gene has CDR1 SGDLS and CDR2 YYNGEE. J gave up 8 bases and V 0 bases, and 10 bases lay outside the gene matches. The CDR3 is 15 residues long. The CDR3 protein is CASSVGPQGNGGYTF. The CDR3 DNA reads as TGTGCCAGCAGCGTAGGTCCACAGGGGAATGGAGGCTACACCTTC.

The chain joins TRBV11-2 to TRBJ1-3, with no clear D. Trimming stripped 0 bases from V and 2 bases from J, with 14 bases between. Germline CDR1 reads SGHAT; CDR2 reads FQNNGV. The CDR3 has 17 amino acids. CDR3 sequence (DNA): TGTGCCAGCAGCTTAGAGGGAGGGAGGATTGCTGGAAACACCATATATTTT. Protein: CASSLEGGRIAGNTIYF. Based on the CDR3 plus reference TRBV11-2 and TRBJ1-3, the full variable domain is EAGVAQSPRYKIIEKRQSVAFWCNPISGHATLYWYQQILGQGPKLLIQFQNNGVVDDSQLPKDRFSAERLKGVDSTLKIQPAKLEDSAVYLCASSLEGGRIAGNTIYFGEGSWLTVV.

The chain is built from TRBV3-1 (or the pseudogene TRBV3-2) and TRBJ1-2; 8 bases line up with TRBD1. Germline V gene lookup returns CDR1 LGHDT and CDR2 YNNKEL (reference sequence). The V gene end was trimmed by 2 bases and the J gene end by 4 bases; junction bases not matched to a gene: 3. There are 14 residues in the CDR3. The CDR3 region is CASSQTGTGYGYTF. The CDR3 nucleotides read TGTGCCAGCAGCCAAACCGGGACAGGCTATGGCTACACCTTC.

The rearrangement uses TRBV18 and TRBJ2-5; D gene ambiguous. The CDR3 runs 12 residues. Germline V gene lookup returns CDR1 KGHSH and CDR2 LQKENI. Trimming removed 3 bases at V and 0 bases at J, with 2 bases between. The CDR3 nucleotides read TGTGCCAGCTCACCCTACCAAGAGACCCAGTACTTC. It yields the protein CASSPYQETQYF.

This sequence joins TRBV20-1 and TRBJ2-1; TRBD2 aligns across 7 bases. The J segment lost 0 bases and the V segment lost 3 bases, leaving 5 bases of the junction unmatched. The germline V gene encodes CDR1 DFQATT and CDR2 SNEGSKA (reference sequence). The CDR3 covers 15 residues. In DNA, the CDR3 is TGCAGTGCTAGTCTAGCGGAGTTCTCCTACAATGAGCAGTTCTTC. Protein: CSASLAEFSYNEQFF.

This clone was picked up a small number of times. The chain combines TRBV11-2 with TRBJ1-2; maybe TRBD1 (6 bases). Germline V CDR1 and CDR2: SGHAT, FQNNGV. The CDR3 totals 14 residues. With 5 bases removed from V and 1 base from J, the gap between germline ends came to 11 bases. The CDR3 DNA sequence: TGTGCCAGCAGCAAACAGGGCAGTAACTATGGCTACACCTTC. It yields the protein CASSKQGSNYGYTF.

The chain couples TRBV7-6 to TRBJ2-5; 8 bases are a match to TRBD2. The CDR3 runs to 15 residues. Germline V lookup: CDR1 SGHVS, CDR2 FNYEAQ. V lost 2 bases, J lost 4 bases, and 6 bases stayed unmatched. CDR3 amino acids: CASSLSAGGGETQYF. The CDR3 DNA is TGTGCCAGCAGCTTATCGGCGGGGGGCGGAGAGACCCAGTACTTC.

This rearrangement joins TRBV10-3 to TRBJ2-6, with D possibly being TRBD1 (5 bases). The germline V gene has CDR1 ENHRY and CDR2 SYGVKD. The V and J ends lost 0 bases and 0 bases respectively, with 6 bases between them. This CDR3 comprises 16 residues. In DNA, the CDR3 is TGTGCCATCAGTGAGTCACAGGCCTCTGGGGCCAACGTCCTGACTTTC. This codes for CAISESQASGANVLTF.

In this sample, this clone turned up a few times. The chain has TRBV6-2 or TRBV6-3 and TRBJ2-3; weak D call: TRBD1 (6 bases). The germline gives CDR1 MNHEY, CDR2 SVGEGT. The germline V and J ends were trimmed by 0 bases and 1 base, with 8 bases remaining between them. The CDR3 has 15 residues. The CDR3 protein is CASSYSRQGTDTQYF. DNA of the CDR3: TGTGCCAGCAGTTACTCAAGACAGGGCACAGATACGCAGTATTTT.

This rearrangement joins TRBV7-9 to TRBJ1-1, with 11 bases aligning to TRBD1. Germline CDR1 reads SEHNR; CDR2 reads FQNEAQ (reference sequence). Germline trimming cut 5 bases from V and 5 bases from J; bases unmatched to any gene: 4. This CDR3 has 14 residues. The CDR3 sequence is CASSGQGAVTEAFF. In DNA form, the CDR3 reads TGTGCCAGCAGCGGACAGGGGGCGGTTACTGAAGCTTTCTTT. Filled out from reference TRBV7-9 and TRBJ1-1, the complete variable domain reads DTGVSQNPRHKITKRGQNVTFRCDPISEHNRLYWYRQTLGQGPEFLTYFQNEAQLEKSRLLSDRFSAERPKGSFSTLEIQRTEQGDSAMYLCASSGQGAVTEAFFGQGTRLTVV.

This clone is a singleton in its sample. The chain recombines TRBV7-6 with TRBJ2-5, with TRBD2 matching 13 bases. With 1 base clipped from V and 5 bases from J, the junction kept 7 bases outside the gene matches. Germline V gives CDR1 SGHVS, CDR2 FNYEAQ. This CDR3 comprises 17 residues. The CDR3 coding sequence is TGTGCCAGCAGCTTAGGTGGGACTAGCGGGGTTGGTGAGACCCAGTACTTC. Translating gives CASSLGGTSGVGETQYF.

The V and J genes are TRBV5-4 and TRBJ2-2, with 9 bases lining up with TRBD1. Germline CDR1 reads SGHNT; CDR2 reads YYREEE (reference sequence). This CDR3 comprises 16 residues. Trimming removed 3 bases from V and 6 bases from J; junction bases left unmatched: 9. CDR3 coding DNA: TGTGCCAGCAGCTGGGGGACAGGGAAGGATCCCGGGGAGCTGTTTTTT. Translating it yields CASSWGTGKDPGELFF.

The V and J genes are TRBV13 and TRBJ2-3, with 9 positions matching TRBD2. The CDR3 is made up of 18 amino acids. The ends lost 1 base at V and 0 bases at J; junction bases unmatched: 8. Looked up from germline, CDR1 is PRHDT and CDR2 is FYEKMQ (reference sequence). The CDR3 region is CASSLEGSGGLSTDTQYF. The CDR3 DNA reads TGTGCCAGCAGCTTAGAGGGGAGCGGGGGGTTAAGCACAGATACGCAGTATTTT.